A selection of T cell receptor beta chains follows, all from one sample in a study of T-cell memory formation after mild COVID-19. TCRdb re-called the 5' RACE reads through MiXCR, storing one row per CDR3 protein. The sample records 300,000 to 400,000 distinct CDR3 sequences, 15% to 20% being singletons. Input material: PBMCs or a T cell subset sorted from them (not recorded which). These receptors came from a man aged 18 to 30 who had mild COVID-19 (a few samples of this study predate the infection). Cell type and time point are not known. CDR3s include the opening cysteine and the closing phenylalanine or tryptophan. D genes are given only for firm matches. A clone size is listed for some rows: how often the clone was seen (once, few, many), or a class if it is expanded.

>TRBJ2-3|TRBV20-1|-|many
CSASSGGDTQYF
TGCAGTGCTAGCTCGGGTGGGGATACGCAGTATTTT
>TRBJ2-3|TRBV20-1|-|many
CSAASGSDTQYF
TGCAGTGCCGCATCCGGTTCAGATACGCAGTATTTT
>TRBJ2-7|TRBV7-9|TRBD1|few
CASSVSEGQETSYEQYF
TGTGCCAGCAGCGTCTCTGAAGGACAGGAAACATCCTACGAGCAGTACTTC
>TRBJ2-3|TRBV12-3/TRBV12-4|-|-
CASSFGGWTTDTQYF
TGTGCCAGCAGTTTTGGGGGGTGGACCACAGATACGCAGTATTTT
>TRBJ1-2|TRBV5-1|TRBD1|-
CASSPEPGQTYGYTF
TGCGCCAGCAGCCCGGAACCGGGACAGACATATGGCTACACCTTC
>TRBJ2-7|TRBV5-6|-|-
CASGSRVRAYEQYF
TGTGCCAGCGGGTCCCGGGTCAGGGCCTACGAGCAGTACTTC
>TRBJ2-7|TRBV5-4|TRBD1|-
CASSQGTGGPYEQYF
TGTGCCAGCAGCCAAGGGACAGGGGGACCCTACGAGCAGTACTTC
>TRBJ1-3|TRBV3-1|TRBD1|-
CASSHTRDRGRFASGNTIYF
TGTGCCAGCAGCCATACTAGGGACAGGGGCAGATTTGCCTCTGGAAACACCATATATTTT
>TRBJ2-2|TRBV4-3|-|-
CASSRTGQLFF
TGCGCCAGCAGCCGCACCGGGCAGCTGTTTTTT
>TRBJ1-4|TRBV28|-|-
CASSSGDVLFF
TGTGCCAGCAGTTCCGGGGATGTATTGTTTTTT
>TRBJ1-1|TRBV6-1|-|few
CASRSHREAFF
TGTGCCAGCAGGTCTCACCGTGAAGCTTTCTTT
>TRBJ1-5|TRBV24-1|TRBD1|-
CATSDPRQGINQPQHF
TGTGCCACCAGTGATCCTAGACAGGGGATCAATCAGCCCCAGCATTTT
>TRBJ1-6|TRBV25-1|-|-
CASSEGPGIPSPLHF
TGTGCCAGCAGTGAAGGCCCAGGCATACCGTCACCCCTCCACTTT
>TRBJ2-2|TRBV7-3|TRBD2|many
CASSLLGGAIGELFF
TGTGCCAGCAGCTTACTCGGGGGGGCTATCGGGGAGCTGTTTTTT
>TRBJ2-3|TRBV28|-|few
CASSSSGQLLKPSGQYF
TGTGCCAGCAGTTCTTCCGGACAGCTCTTAAAACCTTCGGGGCAGTATTTT
>TRBJ1-5|TRBV4-3|-|-
CASSQQHRDQPQHF
TGCGCCAGCAGCCAACAACATCGGGATCAGCCCCAGCATTTT
>TRBJ2-5|TRBV4-3|-|few
CASSQDITAETQYF
TGCGCCAGCAGCCAAGATATAACCGCAGAGACCCAGTACTTC
>TRBJ2-1|TRBV28|TRBD1|-
CASSYHRGYNEQFF
TGTGCCAGCAGTTACCACAGGGGATACAATGAGCAGTTCTTC
>TRBJ1-2|TRBV15|-|-
CATSRGSDGYTF
TGTGCCACCAGCAGAGGGTCCGACGGCTACACCTTC
>TRBJ2-3|TRBV29-1|TRBD1|few
CSGGQGATDTQYF
TGCAGCGGGGGACAGGGGGCCACAGATACGCAGTATTTT
>TRBJ2-7|TRBV18|-|many
CASSPPGGRAYEQYF
TGTGCCAGCTCACCACCGGGGGGCCGGGCGTACGAGCAGTACTTC
>TRBJ2-1|TRBV4-3|-|-
CASSSYPGQYNEQFF
TGCGCCAGCAGCTCCTACCCGGGACAATACAATGAGCAGTTCTTC
>TRBJ2-2|TRBV6-5|-|-
CASSYGQGPSGELFF
TGTGCCAGCAGTTACGGCCAGGGTCCCTCCGGGGAGCTGTTTTTT
>TRBJ1-1|TRBV6-5|-|-
CASSYSQGVTEAFF
TGTGCCAGCAGTTACTCACAGGGTGTCACTGAAGCTTTCTTT
>TRBJ2-3|TRBV9|-|-
CASSVGGVAGGPTDTQYF
TGTGCCAGCAGCGTAGGCGGGGTTGCAGGCGGGCCCACAGATACGCAGTATTTT
>TRBJ1-1|TRBV7-9|-|-
CASSLHWNTEAFF
TGTGCCAGCAGCTTACACTGGAACACTGAAGCTTTCTTT
>TRBJ1-2|TRBV5-4|TRBD1|-
CASSPSTGAGGYTF
TGTGCCAGCAGCCCGTCTACAGGGGCTGGGGGCTACACCTTC
>TRBJ2-2|TRBV6-4|-|-
CASSEQGAAGELFF
TGTGCCAGCAGTGAACAGGGAGCGGCTGGGGAGCTGTTTTTT
>TRBJ2-3|TRBV7-2|TRBD2|-
CASSTGLAGVPPQYF
TGTGCCAGCAGCACAGGACTAGCGGGGGTCCCCCCGCAGTATTTT
>TRBJ1-2|TRBV7-9|-|-
CASSSAGIGGYTF
TGTGCCAGCAGCTCAGCCGGGATCGGTGGCTACACCTTC
>TRBJ2-3|TRBV5-1|TRBD2|-
CASSRGGRADTQYF
TGCGCCAGCAGCCGGGGGGGCCGCGCAGATACGCAGTATTTT
>TRBJ1-2|TRBV7-2|-|-
CASSEGYDRNYGYTF
TGTGCCAGCAGCGAAGGCTACGACAGGAACTATGGCTACACCTTC
>TRBJ2-3|TRBV29-1|TRBD2|-
CSGESAGGNTDTQYF
TGCAGCGGGGAGAGTGCGGGGGGGAACACAGATACGCAGTATTTT
>TRBJ1-5|TRBV12-3/TRBV12-4|TRBD1|-
CASSFGQGGPYQPQHF
TGTGCCAGCAGTTTTGGACAGGGGGGACCCTATCAGCCCCAGCATTTT
>TRBJ1-1|TRBV9|-|few
CASSEQGSTEAFF
TGTGCCAGCAGCGAACAGGGTAGCACTGAAGCTTTCTTT
>TRBJ2-2|TRBV6-5|TRBD1|few
CATSYGQGIGELFF
TGTGCCACCTCGTACGGACAGGGCATTGGGGAGCTGTTTTTT
>TRBJ2-1|TRBV7-7|-|-
CASSLNSASSYNEQFF
TGTGCCAGCAGCCTTAACAGCGCGAGCTCCTACAATGAGCAGTTCTTC
>TRBJ2-2|TRBV12-3/TRBV12-4|TRBD2|many
CASSFTRRGGITGELFF
TGTGCCAGCAGTTTCACTCGAAGGGGAGGGATCACCGGGGAGCTGTTTTTT
>TRBJ2-3|TRBV9|TRBD2|few
CASSAGLAGGGTDTQYF
TGTGCCAGCAGCGCCGGACTAGCGGGGGGCGGCACAGATACGCAGTATTTT
>TRBJ1-1|TRBV7-2|-|-
CASSSLGGGTEAFF
TGTGCCAGCAGCTCCCTGGGAGGAGGGACTGAAGCTTTCTTT
>TRBJ1-1|TRBV7-2|-|many
CASSADRNTEAFF
TGTGCCAGCAGCGCGGACAGAAACACTGAAGCTTTCTTT
>TRBJ2-3|TRBV5-1|-|many
CATRKTSTDTQYF
TGCGCCACCAGGAAAACTAGCACAGATACGCAGTATTTT
>TRBJ1-6|TRBV21-1|-|-
CASSRRRGNSPLHF
TGTGCCAGCAGCCGTCGGAGGGGCAATTCACCCCTCCACTTT
>TRBJ2-2|TRBV19|TRBD2|-
CASSLAGNSGELFF
TGTGCCAGTAGTTTAGCGGGGAATTCCGGGGAGCTGTTTTTT
>TRBJ2-2|TRBV7-3|-|few
CASSPQIGGELFF
TGTGCCAGCAGCCCCCAGATCGGCGGGGAGCTGTTTTTT
>TRBJ2-3|TRBV4-2|TRBD1|many
CASSQEGQGGADTQYF
TGTGCCAGCAGCCAAGAGGGACAGGGGGGTGCAGATACGCAGTATTTT
>TRBJ1-1|TRBV6-1|TRBD1|few
CASALTGGLAEAFF
TGTGCCAGCGCGTTGACAGGGGGCTTGGCTGAAGCTTTCTTT
>TRBJ1-6|TRBV12-3/TRBV12-4|TRBD1|many
CASSLGTGRNSPLHF
TGTGCCAGCAGTCTAGGGACAGGGAGGAATTCACCCCTCCACTTT
>TRBJ1-3|TRBV5-1|-|few
CASSPRQPADSGNTIYF
TGCGCCAGCAGCCCCCGACAGCCTGCTGACTCTGGAAACACCATATATTTT
>TRBJ1-5|TRBV5-1|TRBD1|few
CASSVGQGTNQPQHF
TGCGCCAGCAGCGTGGGACAGGGAACGAATCAGCCCCAGCATTTT
>TRBJ2-7|TRBV15|TRBD1|few
CATSGPLIGGMYEQYF
TGTGCCACCAGCGGACCACTTATAGGGGGCATGTACGAGCAGTACTTC
>TRBJ1-4|TRBV2|-|few
CASSPDWNEKLFF
TGTGCCAGCAGTCCGGACTGGAATGAAAAACTGTTTTTT
>TRBJ2-7|TRBV28|-|-
CASSKYEQYF
TGTGCCAGCAGTAAATACGAGCAGTACTTC
>TRBJ1-2|TRBV5-1|-|-
CASSLDREEGYTF
TGCGCCAGCAGCTTGGACAGGGAGGAAGGCTACACCTTC